This TCR beta chain was observed in a study of T cell clonality in common variable immunodeficiency. The study's findings and limits: Fewer deletions and N-nucleotide insertions were reportedly seen in common variable immunodeficiency TCR beta sequences.

TCRdb's copy holds only in-frame clones and misses some; the assay was immunoSEQ multiplex PCR. The sample contains roughly 40,000 clones, none of them singletons. Patients and controls were mostly of Caucasian heritage. There are many counts of this clone. Its matching antigen is unknown. The read comes to an end 3 residues before the CDR3 does, leaving the germline J gene to fill in the end. This CDR3 region has 15 residues. Per the germline V gene, CDR1 is SGHRS and CDR2 is YFSETQ. The germline V and J ends were trimmed by 4 bases and 0 bases, with 11 bases remaining between them. The sequence was collected from a person aged 18 to 75 in good health. J is TRBJ2-1 and V is TRBV5-1; no definite D call. The sample taken for sequencing was peripheral blood mononuclear cells. CDR3 sequence: CASSQELSSYNEQFF. CDR3 bases read: TGCGCCAGCAGCCAAGAACTTAGCTCCTACAATGAG.